The clone carrying this TCR beta chain was detected only once. In the original workflow: Nucleated cell counts were estimated from reference gene primer amplification. Sequencing was performed with immunoSEQ multiplex PCR; in TCRdb, only in-frame clones are kept and a portion is missing. D and trimming come from the DNA, and the V and J calls and clone size come from that table. Altogether 250,000 to 300,000 clones are present, approximately 90% being singletons, with the ten largest covering roughly 2.3%. This record comes from a study of blood T cell repertoires in COVID-19. About the study: Material from acute and convalescent COVID-19 was sourced from the United States, Italy and Spain. PBMCs, B-cell-depleted T cells, or T cells provided the cDNA or gDNA that made up the material.

In Seattle, patients joined the study during active infection and were tracked longitudinally. The TCR was taken from a woman aged 30 to 39 with COVID-19, enrolled during active disease. Sequencing was done on a sample of peripheral blood.

The CDR3 region has the DNA TGTGCCAGTAGTATCTTTGCCGGGAGTCTAGCAGATACGCAGTATTTT. As protein: CASSIFAGSLADTQYF. This sequence joins TRBV19 and TRBJ2-3; possible D gene TRBD2, 6 bases. Germline V gives CDR1 LNHDA, CDR2 SQIVND (reference sequence). The V end was cut by 3 bases, the J end by 4 bases, with 17 bases between. This CDR3 region has 16 residues.